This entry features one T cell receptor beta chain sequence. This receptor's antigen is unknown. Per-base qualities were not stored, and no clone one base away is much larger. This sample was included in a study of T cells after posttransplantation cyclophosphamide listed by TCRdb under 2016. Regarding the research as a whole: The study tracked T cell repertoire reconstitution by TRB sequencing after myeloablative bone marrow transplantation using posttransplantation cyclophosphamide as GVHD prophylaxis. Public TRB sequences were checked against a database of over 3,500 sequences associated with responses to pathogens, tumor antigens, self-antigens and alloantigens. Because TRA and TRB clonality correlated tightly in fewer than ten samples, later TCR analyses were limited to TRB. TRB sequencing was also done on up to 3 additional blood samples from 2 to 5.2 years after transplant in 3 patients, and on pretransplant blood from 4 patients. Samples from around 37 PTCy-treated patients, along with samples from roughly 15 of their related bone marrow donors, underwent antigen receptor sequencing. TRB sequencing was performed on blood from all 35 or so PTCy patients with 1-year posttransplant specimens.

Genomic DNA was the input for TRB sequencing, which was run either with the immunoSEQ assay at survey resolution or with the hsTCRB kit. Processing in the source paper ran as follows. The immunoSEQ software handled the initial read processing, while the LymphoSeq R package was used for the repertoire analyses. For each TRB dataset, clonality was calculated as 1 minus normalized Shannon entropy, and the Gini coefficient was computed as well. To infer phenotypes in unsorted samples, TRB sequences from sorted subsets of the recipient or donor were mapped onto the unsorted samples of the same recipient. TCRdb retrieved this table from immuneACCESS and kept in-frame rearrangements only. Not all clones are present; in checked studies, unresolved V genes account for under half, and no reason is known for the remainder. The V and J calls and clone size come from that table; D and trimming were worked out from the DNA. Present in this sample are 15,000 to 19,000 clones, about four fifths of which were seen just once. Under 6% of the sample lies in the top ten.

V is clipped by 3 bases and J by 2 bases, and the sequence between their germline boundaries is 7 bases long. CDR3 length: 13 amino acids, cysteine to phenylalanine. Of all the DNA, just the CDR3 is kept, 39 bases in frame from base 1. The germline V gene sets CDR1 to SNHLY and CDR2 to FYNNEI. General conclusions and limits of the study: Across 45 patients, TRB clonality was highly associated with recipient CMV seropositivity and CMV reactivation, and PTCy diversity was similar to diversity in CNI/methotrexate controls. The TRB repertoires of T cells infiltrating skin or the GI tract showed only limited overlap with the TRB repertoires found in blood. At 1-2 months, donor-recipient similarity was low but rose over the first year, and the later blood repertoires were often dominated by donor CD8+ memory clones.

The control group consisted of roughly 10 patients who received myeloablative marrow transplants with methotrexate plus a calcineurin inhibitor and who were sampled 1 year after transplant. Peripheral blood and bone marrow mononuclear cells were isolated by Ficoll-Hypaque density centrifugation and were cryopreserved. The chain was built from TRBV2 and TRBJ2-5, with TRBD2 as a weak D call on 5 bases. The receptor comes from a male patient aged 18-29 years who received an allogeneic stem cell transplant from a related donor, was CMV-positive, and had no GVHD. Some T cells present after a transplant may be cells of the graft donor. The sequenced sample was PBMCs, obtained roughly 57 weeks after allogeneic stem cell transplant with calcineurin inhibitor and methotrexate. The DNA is TGTGCCAGCAGTGAGAGACTACAAGAGACCCAGTACTTC. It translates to CASSERLQETQYF.